This T cell receptor (beta chain) came from a study of cytomegalovirus exposure and HLA in healthy donors. The PCR contained 60 Vbeta and 13 Jbeta primers. Sequencing was performed with immunoSEQ multiplex PCR; in TCRdb, only in-frame clones are kept and a portion is missing. The data contain roughly 50,000 clones, 82% of them seen just once; the ten biggest clones take up roughly 3%. About this clone: What it binds is not known.

Study-wide results and limits: Previous analysis showed most TCR beta V segments were productive about 90% or about 30% of the time. Reports state that TCR beta sequences accurately predicted most subjects' HLA-A and HLA-B alleles. Later analysis found that TCR beta chains associated with HLA were more clonally expanded than other, equally common chains.

Sequencing was done on a sample of PBMCs. This sequence was found in a woman aged 18-29 years in good health and CMV-seronegative.

The CDR3 bases are TGTGCCAGCAGTTTCCCGGGGGAGCAGTACTTC. As protein: CASSFPGEQYF. This chain connects TRBV28 to TRBJ2-7, with D possibly TRBD2 on 5 matching bases. This CDR3 contains 11 residues. In germline, CDR1 is MDHEN, CDR2 SYDVKM. Deletions cut 3 bases from V and 7 bases from J, with 7 bases between.